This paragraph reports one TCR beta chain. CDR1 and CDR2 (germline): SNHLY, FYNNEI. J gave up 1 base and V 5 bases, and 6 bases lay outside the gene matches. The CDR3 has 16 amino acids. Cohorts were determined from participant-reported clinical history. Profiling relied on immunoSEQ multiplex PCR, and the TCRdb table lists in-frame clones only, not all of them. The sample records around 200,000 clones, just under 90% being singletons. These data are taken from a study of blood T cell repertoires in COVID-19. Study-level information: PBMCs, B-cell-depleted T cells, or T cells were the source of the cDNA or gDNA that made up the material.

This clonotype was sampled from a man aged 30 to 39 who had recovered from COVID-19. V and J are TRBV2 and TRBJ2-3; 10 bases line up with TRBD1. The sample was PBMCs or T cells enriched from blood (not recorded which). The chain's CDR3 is CASSLKGTGGTDTQYF. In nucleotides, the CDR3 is TGTGCCAGCAGTTTAAAAGGGACAGGGGGCACAGATACGCAGTATTTT.